A selection of T cell receptor beta chains follows, all from one sample in a study of cytomegalovirus exposure and HLA in healthy donors. TCRdb keeps only in-frame clones here, not all; method: immunoSEQ multiplex PCR. The repertoire shows about 100,000 clones; the top ten hold about 0.59%. Sequencing used PBMCs. Receptor source: a middle-aged man in good health and CMV-seronegative. Each CDR3 is given with its conserved first and last residue. Each record gives: V gene, D gene, J gene, CDR3 DNA, CDR3 protein. The D gene is left open where the match is weak.

V gene: TRBV6-5; D gene: TRBD1; J gene: TRBJ2-4; CDR3 DNA: TGTGCCAGCAGTACCGGGACAGGAAAAAACATTCAGTACTTC; CDR3 protein: CASSTGTGKNIQYF
V gene: TRBV7-2; D gene: .; J gene: TRBJ2-5; CDR3 DNA: TGTGCCAGCAGCCCCGGCGCCCAGGAGGGGACCCAGTACTTC; CDR3 protein: CASSPGAQEGTQYF
V gene: TRBV19; D gene: .; J gene: TRBJ1-5; CDR3 DNA: TGTGCCAGTAGTCCGCCTGGGGGGGGCAATCAGCCCCAGCATTTT; CDR3 protein: CASSPPGGGNQPQHF
V gene: TRBV5-4; D gene: .; J gene: TRBJ2-3; CDR3 DNA: TGTGCCAGCAGCCGGAGGATGGGCGTCACTACAGATACGCAGTATTTT; CDR3 protein: CASSRRMGVTTDTQYF
V gene: TRBV5-1; D gene: TRBD1; J gene: TRBJ1-1; CDR3 DNA: TGCGCCAGCAGGGCCGGGACAGGTAACACTGAAGCTTTCTTT; CDR3 protein: CASRAGTGNTEAFF
V gene: TRBV6-1; D gene: TRBD1; J gene: TRBJ2-3; CDR3 DNA: TGTGCCAGCACCTGGGACAGGTCTCTAAGTACGCAGTATTTT; CDR3 protein: CASTWDRSLSTQYF
V gene: TRBV9; D gene: .; J gene: TRBJ2-1; CDR3 DNA: TGTGCCAGCAGCGTAGAAATGGGCGGGGCCTCCTACAATGAGCAGTTCTTC; CDR3 protein: CASSVEMGGASYNEQFF
V gene: TRBV27; D gene: .; J gene: TRBJ1-2; CDR3 DNA: TGTGCCAGCAGTTTATCTATCGGTGGTGGCTACACCTTC; CDR3 protein: CASSLSIGGGYTF
V gene: TRBV5-4; D gene: TRBD2; J gene: TRBJ2-1; CDR3 DNA: TGTGCCAGCAGCCTCGGGACTAGCGGTTACAATGAGCAGTTCTTC; CDR3 protein: CASSLGTSGYNEQFF
V gene: TRBV6-1; D gene: .; J gene: TRBJ1-1; CDR3 DNA: TGTGCCAGCATACCGGGGGGGAACACTGAAGCTTTCTTT; CDR3 protein: CASIPGGNTEAFF
V gene: TRBV7-2; D gene: .; J gene: TRBJ1-2; CDR3 DNA: TGTGCCAGCAGCATACGGGGGTTTCTCTATGGCTACACCTTC; CDR3 protein: CASSIRGFLYGYTF
V gene: TRBV4-2; D gene: .; J gene: TRBJ1-2; CDR3 DNA: TGTGCCAGCAACCCCTCACTCCGGGGTGGGTATTATGAGGGCTACACCTTC; CDR3 protein: CASNPSLRGGYYEGYTF
V gene: TRBV4-3; D gene: TRBD2; J gene: TRBJ2-5; CDR3 DNA: TGCGCCAGCAGCCAAGGCGGGGGACTAGAAGAGACCCAGTACTTC; CDR3 protein: CASSQGGGLEETQYF
V gene: TRBV6-6; D gene: .; J gene: TRBJ2-7; CDR3 DNA: TGTGCCAGCAGACGGACTCAAGCCGCCTACGAGCAGTACTTC; CDR3 protein: CASRRTQAAYEQYF
V gene: TRBV29-1; D gene: TRBD2; J gene: TRBJ2-7; CDR3 DNA: TGCAGCGTTGAAAAGAGCGGGGGTTCCTACGAGCAGTACTTC; CDR3 protein: CSVEKSGGSYEQYF
V gene: TRBV19; D gene: TRBD1; J gene: TRBJ2-5; CDR3 DNA: TGTGCCAGTAGACCTCAGGGGGCAGGAGAGACCCAGTACTTC; CDR3 protein: CASRPQGAGETQYF
V gene: TRBV25-1; D gene: .; J gene: TRBJ1-1; CDR3 DNA: TGTGCCAGCAGTCATACAGTGAACACTGAAGCTTTCTTT; CDR3 protein: CASSHTVNTEAFF
V gene: TRBV4-2; D gene: TRBD1; J gene: TRBJ1-5; CDR3 DNA: TGTGCCAGCAGCCAGGGGACAGGGGTGAAACTGCCCCAGCATTTT; CDR3 protein: CASSQGTGVKLPQHF
V gene: TRBV5-1; D gene: TRBD1; J gene: TRBJ1-1; CDR3 DNA: TGCGCCAGCAGCCAGGGACAGGTCATGGCTGAAGCTTTCTTT; CDR3 protein: CASSQGQVMAEAFF
V gene: TRBV6-5; D gene: .; J gene: TRBJ1-2; CDR3 DNA: TGTGCCAGCAGTTATAGGGGAAGGGATGGCTACACCTTC; CDR3 protein: CASSYRGRDGYTF
V gene: TRBV7-9; D gene: .; J gene: TRBJ2-1; CDR3 DNA: TGTGCCAGCAGCCACATCCTGGACTCACCGGGTGAGCAGTTCTTC; CDR3 protein: CASSHILDSPGEQFF
V gene: TRBV6-5; D gene: TRBD1; J gene: TRBJ1-4; CDR3 DNA: TGTGCCAGCAGTCCGGGACAGGCAACTAATGAAAAACTGTTTTTT; CDR3 protein: CASSPGQATNEKLFF
V gene: TRBV5-1; D gene: .; J gene: TRBJ2-7; CDR3 DNA: TGCGCCAGCAGCTCAAAGACTAGTTCTGAGCAGTACTTC; CDR3 protein: CASSSKTSSEQYF
V gene: TRBV7-2; D gene: TRBD2; J gene: TRBJ2-2; CDR3 DNA: TGTGCCAGCAGCTTTAGCGGGGTCGCCGGGGAGCTGTTTTTT; CDR3 protein: CASSFSGVAGELFF
V gene: TRBV5-1; D gene: .; J gene: TRBJ2-3; CDR3 DNA: TGCGCCAGCAGCCCCACCGGGTCAGGGGTCGGCACAGATACGCAGTATTTT; CDR3 protein: CASSPTGSGVGTDTQYF
V gene: TRBV5-1; D gene: .; J gene: TRBJ1-2; CDR3 DNA: TGCGCCAGCAGCTTGGAGTCAGCGAGGGTATACACCTTC; CDR3 protein: CASSLESARVYTF
V gene: TRBV7-6; D gene: .; J gene: TRBJ2-1; CDR3 DNA: TGTGCCAGCAGCGATCCCTCGACAGGCCGCAATGAGCAGTTCTTC; CDR3 protein: CASSDPSTGRNEQFF
V gene: TRBV5-6; D gene: .; J gene: TRBJ2-7; CDR3 DNA: TGTGCCAGCAGCTGGGGCAACTCCTACGAGCAGTACTTC; CDR3 protein: CASSWGNSYEQYF
V gene: TRBV27; D gene: TRBD1; J gene: TRBJ2-4; CDR3 DNA: TGTGCCAGCAGTTCGGATTGGACAGGAGGAAACATTCAGTACTTC; CDR3 protein: CASSSDWTGGNIQYF
V gene: TRBV5-1; D gene: TRBD1; J gene: TRBJ2-7; CDR3 DNA: TGCGCCAGCAGTCGGGACAGGGGAGGCTCCTACGAGCAGTACTTC; CDR3 protein: CASSRDRGGSYEQYF
V gene: TRBV19; D gene: .; J gene: TRBJ1-5; CDR3 DNA: TGTGCCAGTAGTCCTTGGGGAGATAGCAATCAGCCCCAGCATTTT; CDR3 protein: CASSPWGDSNQPQHF
V gene: TRBV5-6; D gene: TRBD1; J gene: TRBJ1-4; CDR3 DNA: TGTGCCAGCAGCAAGGGGGCGACTAATGAAAAACTGTTTTTT; CDR3 protein: CASSKGATNEKLFF
V gene: TRBV9; D gene: TRBD1; J gene: TRBJ1-2; CDR3 DNA: TGTGCCAGCAGCGGCAGGGGGCTTACCTTC; CDR3 protein: CASSGRGLTF
V gene: TRBV4-2; D gene: TRBD2; J gene: TRBJ2-7; CDR3 DNA: TGTGCCAGCAGCCAAGACGCTAGCGGGAGCGGACCTTCTAGGGAGCAGTACTTC; CDR3 protein: CASSQDASGSGPSREQYF
V gene: TRBV4-3; D gene: .; J gene: TRBJ2-3; CDR3 DNA: TGCGCCAGCAGCCAAGGGGCGCAGGGTCGGAGCACAGATACGCAGTATTTT; CDR3 protein: CASSQGAQGRSTDTQYF
V gene: TRBV7-6; D gene: TRBD1; J gene: TRBJ1-2; CDR3 DNA: TGTGCCAGCAGCTCCCGGACAGGGGGTCACTATGGCTACACCTTC; CDR3 protein: CASSSRTGGHYGYTF
V gene: TRBV29-1; D gene: .; J gene: TRBJ2-7; CDR3 DNA: TGCAGCGCCGCCAGGGGACGCTACGAGCAGTACTTC; CDR3 protein: CSAARGRYEQYF
V gene: TRBV7-9; D gene: TRBD1; J gene: TRBJ1-4; CDR3 DNA: TGTGCCAGCAGCCGGGGACAGGGGAATGAAAAACTGTTTTTT; CDR3 protein: CASSRGQGNEKLFF
V gene: TRBV19; D gene: .; J gene: TRBJ1-5; CDR3 DNA: TGTGCCAGTAGTATAAGCCCCAATCAGCCCCAGCATTTT; CDR3 protein: CASSISPNQPQHF
V gene: TRBV5-6; D gene: .; J gene: TRBJ1-4; CDR3 DNA: TGTGCCAGCAGCTTGTTCGAGGGCGCCGTATCTTCAACTAATGAAAAACTGTTTTTT; CDR3 protein: CASSLFEGAVSSTNEKLFF
V gene: TRBV9; D gene: TRBD2; J gene: TRBJ2-1; CDR3 DNA: TGTGCCAGCAGCGCGGAGAGCGGGGGAAACTGGGATGAGCAGTTCTTC; CDR3 protein: CASSAESGGNWDEQFF
V gene: TRBV18; D gene: .; J gene: TRBJ1-1; CDR3 DNA: TGTGCCAGCTCACGGACAGTAGCGGGGAACACTGAAGCTTTCTTT; CDR3 protein: CASSRTVAGNTEAFF
V gene: TRBV27; D gene: .; J gene: TRBJ2-7; CDR3 DNA: TGTGCCAGCAGTTTATTCTCGGGGGGCGCTTTCTACGAGCAGTACTTC; CDR3 protein: CASSLFSGGAFYEQYF
V gene: TRBV7-6; D gene: .; J gene: TRBJ2-5; CDR3 DNA: TGTGCCAGCAGCAACCAGCGGCAAGAGACCCAGTACTTC; CDR3 protein: CASSNQRQETQYF
V gene: TRBV4-1; D gene: .; J gene: TRBJ2-1; CDR3 DNA: TGCGCCACTTCCGCGGCCTACAATGAGCAGTTCTTC; CDR3 protein: CATSAAYNEQFF
V gene: TRBV5-5; D gene: TRBD2; J gene: TRBJ2-7; CDR3 DNA: TGTGCCAGCAGCTTGCGGGCGGGAGGACAGAACGAGCAGTACTTC; CDR3 protein: CASSLRAGGQNEQYF
V gene: TRBV5-8; D gene: TRBD1; J gene: TRBJ1-1; CDR3 DNA: TGTGCCAGCAGGTCGGGACAGGGGGCATCTGAAGCTTTCTTT; CDR3 protein: CASRSGQGASEAFF
V gene: TRBV9; D gene: TRBD2; J gene: TRBJ2-3; CDR3 DNA: TGTGCCAGCAGCCACAACCCTAGCGGGGGGAATACAGATACGCAGTATTTT; CDR3 protein: CASSHNPSGGNTDTQYF
V gene: TRBV25-1; D gene: TRBD1; J gene: TRBJ2-7; CDR3 DNA: TGTGCCAGCAGTGCCAGGGACAGGGGAAACTACGAGCAGTACTTC; CDR3 protein: CASSARDRGNYEQYF
V gene: TRBV5-4; D gene: TRBD1; J gene: TRBJ2-1; CDR3 DNA: TGTGCCAGCAGCCCCGGGGGGACAGGGGGCAATGAGCAGTTCTTC; CDR3 protein: CASSPGGTGGNEQFF
V gene: TRBV25-1; D gene: TRBD1; J gene: TRBJ2-1; CDR3 DNA: TGTGCCAGCAGAAAGGCCGGGACAGGAAACAATGAGCAGTTCTTC; CDR3 protein: CASRKAGTGNNEQFF
V gene: TRBV5-1; D gene: TRBD1; J gene: TRBJ2-3; CDR3 DNA: TGCGCCAGCAGCCAAGGGACAGGGGCGGATACGCAGTATTTT; CDR3 protein: CASSQGTGADTQYF
V gene: TRBV4-1; D gene: TRBD1; J gene: TRBJ1-6; CDR3 DNA: TGCGCCAGCAGTACCGGGACAGGTAATTCACCCCTCCACTTT; CDR3 protein: CASSTGTGNSPLHF
V gene: TRBV7-8; D gene: TRBD2; J gene: TRBJ2-2; CDR3 DNA: TGTGCCAGCAGCTTGAGAGTAGCGGGAGCGGGAACCGGGGAGCTGTTTTTT; CDR3 protein: CASSLRVAGAGTGELFF
V gene: TRBV10-3; D gene: .; J gene: TRBJ2-1; CDR3 DNA: TGTGCCATCAGTTTACCAGCGGCTAATGAGCAGTTCTTC; CDR3 protein: CAISLPAANEQFF
V gene: TRBV9; D gene: .; J gene: TRBJ2-3; CDR3 DNA: TGTGCCAGCAGCGTAGGTTCCTTTAGCACAGATACGCAGTATTTT; CDR3 protein: CASSVGSFSTDTQYF
V gene: TRBV10-2; D gene: .; J gene: TRBJ2-5; CDR3 DNA: TGCGCCAGCAGTGAGCGCGGAGAGACCCAGTACTTC; CDR3 protein: CASSERGETQYF
V gene: TRBV7-2; D gene: TRBD2; J gene: TRBJ2-7; CDR3 DNA: TGTGCCAGCAGCCCTGGACTAGCGGGGACCTACGAGCAGTACTTC; CDR3 protein: CASSPGLAGTYEQYF
V gene: TRBV2; D gene: TRBD2; J gene: TRBJ2-1; CDR3 DNA: TGTGCCAGCACATGGCTAGCGGGGGGGCAGAATGAGCAGTTCTTC; CDR3 protein: CASTWLAGGQNEQFF